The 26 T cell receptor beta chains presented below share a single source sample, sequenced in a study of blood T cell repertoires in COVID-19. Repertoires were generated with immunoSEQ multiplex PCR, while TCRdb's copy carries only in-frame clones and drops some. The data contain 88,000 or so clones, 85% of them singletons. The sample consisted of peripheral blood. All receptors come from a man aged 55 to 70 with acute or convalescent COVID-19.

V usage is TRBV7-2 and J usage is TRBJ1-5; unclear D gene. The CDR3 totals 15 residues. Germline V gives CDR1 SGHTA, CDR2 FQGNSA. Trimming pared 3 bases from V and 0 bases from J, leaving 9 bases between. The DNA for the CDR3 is TGTGCCAGCAGCTTTACAATCAATAGCAATCAGCCCCAGCATTTT. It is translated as CASSFTINSNQPQHF.

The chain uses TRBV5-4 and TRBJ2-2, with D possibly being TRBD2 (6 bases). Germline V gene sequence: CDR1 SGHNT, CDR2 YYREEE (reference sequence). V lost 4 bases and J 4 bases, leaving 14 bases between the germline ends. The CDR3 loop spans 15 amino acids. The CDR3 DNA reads TGTGCCAGCAGCCCGCCGGGAGACCGCACCGGGGAGCTGTTTTTT. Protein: CASSPPGDRTGELFF.

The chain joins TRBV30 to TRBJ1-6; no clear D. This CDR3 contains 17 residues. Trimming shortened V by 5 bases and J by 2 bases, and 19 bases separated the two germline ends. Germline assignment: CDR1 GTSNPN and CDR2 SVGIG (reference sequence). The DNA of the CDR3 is TGTGCCTGGGAACCTCTTACCACCGGGACCTATAATTCACCCCTCCACTTT. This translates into CAWEPLTTGTYNSPLHF.

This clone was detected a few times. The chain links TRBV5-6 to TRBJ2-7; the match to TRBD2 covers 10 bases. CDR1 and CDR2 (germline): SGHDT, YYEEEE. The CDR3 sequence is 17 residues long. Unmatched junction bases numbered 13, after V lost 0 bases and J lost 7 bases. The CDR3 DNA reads TGTGCCAGCAGCTTGGCCCTGACTAGCGGGTTTCCTACTGAGCAGTACTTC. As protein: CASSLALTSGFPTEQYF.

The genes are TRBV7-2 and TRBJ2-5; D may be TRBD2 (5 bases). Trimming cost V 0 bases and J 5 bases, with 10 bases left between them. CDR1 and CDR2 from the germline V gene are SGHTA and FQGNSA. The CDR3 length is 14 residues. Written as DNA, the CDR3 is TGTGCCAGCAGCTTAGCGCGGGTTACGGAGACCCAGTACTTC. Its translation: CASSLARVTETQYF.

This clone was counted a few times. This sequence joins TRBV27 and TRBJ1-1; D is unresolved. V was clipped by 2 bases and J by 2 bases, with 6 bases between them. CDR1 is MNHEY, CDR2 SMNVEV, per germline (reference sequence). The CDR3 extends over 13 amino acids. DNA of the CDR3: TGTGCCAGCAGTTTAAACAGCAACACTGAAGCTTTCTTT. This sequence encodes CASSLNSNTEAFF.

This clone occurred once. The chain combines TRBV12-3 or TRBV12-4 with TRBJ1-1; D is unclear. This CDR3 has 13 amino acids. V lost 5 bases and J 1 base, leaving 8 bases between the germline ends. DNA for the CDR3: TGTGCCAGCAGTCCGGGGTGGAACACTGAAGCTTTCTTT. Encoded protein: CASSPGWNTEAFF.

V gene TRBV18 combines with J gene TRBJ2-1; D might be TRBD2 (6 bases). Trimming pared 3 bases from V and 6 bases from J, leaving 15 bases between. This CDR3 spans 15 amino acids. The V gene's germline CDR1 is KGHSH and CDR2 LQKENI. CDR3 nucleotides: TGTGCCAGCTCACCGGCCGGGACTCTACCCAATGAGCAGTTCTTC. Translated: CASSPAGTLPNEQFF.

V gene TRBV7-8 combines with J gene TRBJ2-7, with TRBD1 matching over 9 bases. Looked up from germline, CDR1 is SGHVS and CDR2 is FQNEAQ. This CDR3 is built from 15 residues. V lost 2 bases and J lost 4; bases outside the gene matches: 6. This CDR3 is CASSLRTGGTYEQYF. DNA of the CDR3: TGTGCCAGCAGCTTAAGAACAGGGGGCACATACGAGCAGTACTTC.

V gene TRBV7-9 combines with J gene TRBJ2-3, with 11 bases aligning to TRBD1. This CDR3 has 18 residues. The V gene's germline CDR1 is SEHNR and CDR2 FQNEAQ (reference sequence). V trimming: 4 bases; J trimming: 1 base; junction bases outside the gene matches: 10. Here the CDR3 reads CASSSMKDRGQGTDTQYF. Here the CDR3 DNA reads TGTGCCAGCAGCTCGATGAAGGACAGGGGGCAAGGCACAGATACGCAGTATTTT.

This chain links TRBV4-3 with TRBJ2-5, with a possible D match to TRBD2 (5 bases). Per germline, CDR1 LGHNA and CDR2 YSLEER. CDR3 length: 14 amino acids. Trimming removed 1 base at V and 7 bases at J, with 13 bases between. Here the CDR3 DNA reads TGCGCCAGCAGCCAAGTACTAGGGTATGGGACCCAGTACTTC. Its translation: CASSQVLGYGTQYF.

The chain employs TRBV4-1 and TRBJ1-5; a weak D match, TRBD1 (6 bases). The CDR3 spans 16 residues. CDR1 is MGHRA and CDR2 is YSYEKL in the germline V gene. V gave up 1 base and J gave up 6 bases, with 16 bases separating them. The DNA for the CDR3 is TGCGCCAGCAGCCAAGGGGGGGGGCTGAGGAGTCAGCCCCAGCATTTT. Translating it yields CASSQGGGLRSQPQHF.

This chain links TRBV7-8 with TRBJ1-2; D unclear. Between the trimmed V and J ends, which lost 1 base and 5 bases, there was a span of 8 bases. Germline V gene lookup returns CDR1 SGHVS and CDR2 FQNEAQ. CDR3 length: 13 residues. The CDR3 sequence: CASSLGRPYGYTF. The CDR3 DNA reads TGTGCCAGCAGCTTAGGCAGGCCGTATGGCTACACCTTC.

CDR3 loop: CAISEFLIYEQYF. The DNA for the CDR3 is TGTGCCATCAGTGAGTTTCTAATCTACGAGCAGTACTTC. The chain recombines TRBV10-3 with TRBJ2-7, with no clear D. Germline CDR1 and CDR2: ENHRY and SYGVKD. This CDR3 comprises 13 residues. Trimming stripped 1 base from V and 3 bases from J, with 7 bases between.

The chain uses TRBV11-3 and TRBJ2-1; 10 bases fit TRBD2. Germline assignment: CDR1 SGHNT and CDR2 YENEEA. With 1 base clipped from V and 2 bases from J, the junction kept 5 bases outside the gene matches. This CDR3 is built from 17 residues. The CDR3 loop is CASSLGLAGATYNEQFF. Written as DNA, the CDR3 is TGTGCCAGCAGCTTAGGTCTAGCGGGAGCTACCTACAATGAGCAGTTCTTC.

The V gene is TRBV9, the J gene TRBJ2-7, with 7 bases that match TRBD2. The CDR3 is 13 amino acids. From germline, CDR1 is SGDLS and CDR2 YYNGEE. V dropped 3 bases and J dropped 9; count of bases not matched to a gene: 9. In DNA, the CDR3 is TGTGCCAGCAGCGATCGTCTAGCGGCTATGCAGTACTTC. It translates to CASSDRLAAMQYF.

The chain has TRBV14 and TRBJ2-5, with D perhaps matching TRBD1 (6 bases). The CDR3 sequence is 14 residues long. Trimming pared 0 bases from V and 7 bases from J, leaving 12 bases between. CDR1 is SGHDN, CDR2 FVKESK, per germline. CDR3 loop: CASSQDWVRGTQYF. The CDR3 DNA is TGTGCCAGCAGCCAAGATTGGGTCAGGGGGACCCAGTACTTC.

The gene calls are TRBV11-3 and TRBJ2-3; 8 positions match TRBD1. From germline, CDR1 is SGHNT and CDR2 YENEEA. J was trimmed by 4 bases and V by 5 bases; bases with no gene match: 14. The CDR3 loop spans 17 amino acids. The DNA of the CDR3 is TGTGCCAGCAGCCGGGGACAGGCCCGTGGGACGGCAGATACGCAGTATTTT. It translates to CASSRGQARGTADTQYF.

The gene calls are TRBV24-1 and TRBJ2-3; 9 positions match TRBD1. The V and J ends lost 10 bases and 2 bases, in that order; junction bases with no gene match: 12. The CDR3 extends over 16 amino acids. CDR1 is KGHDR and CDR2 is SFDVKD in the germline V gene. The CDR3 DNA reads TGTGCCACAGGGCCGTCCGGGACAGGGAACACAGATACGCAGTATTTT. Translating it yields CATGPSGTGNTDTQYF.

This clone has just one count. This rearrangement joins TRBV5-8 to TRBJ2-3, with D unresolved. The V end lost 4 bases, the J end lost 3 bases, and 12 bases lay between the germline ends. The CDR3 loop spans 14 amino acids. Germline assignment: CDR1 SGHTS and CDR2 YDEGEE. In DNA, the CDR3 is TGTGCCAGCAGCCTGGAACTTACGACAGATACGCAGTATTTT. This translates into CASSLELTTDTQYF.

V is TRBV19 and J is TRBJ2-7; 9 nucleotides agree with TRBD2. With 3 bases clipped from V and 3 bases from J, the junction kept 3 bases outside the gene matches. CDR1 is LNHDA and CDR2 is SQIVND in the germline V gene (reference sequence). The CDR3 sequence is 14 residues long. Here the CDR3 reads CASSIRRGGYEQYF. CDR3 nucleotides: TGTGCCAGTAGTATCCGGCGGGGGGGCTACGAGCAGTACTTC. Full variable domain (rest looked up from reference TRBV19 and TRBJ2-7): DGGITQSPKYLFRKEGQNVTLSCEQNLNHDAMYWYRQDPGQGLRLIYYSQIVNDFQKGDIAEGYSVSREKKESFPLTVTSAQKNPTAFYLCASSIRRGGYEQYFGPGTRLTVT.

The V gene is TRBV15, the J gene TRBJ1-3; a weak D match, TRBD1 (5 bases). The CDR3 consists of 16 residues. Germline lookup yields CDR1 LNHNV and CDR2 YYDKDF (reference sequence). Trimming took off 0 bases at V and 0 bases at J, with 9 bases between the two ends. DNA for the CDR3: TGTGCCACCAGCAGAGATAAGGGGTCCTCTGGAAACACCATATATTTT. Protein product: CATSRDKGSSGNTIYF.

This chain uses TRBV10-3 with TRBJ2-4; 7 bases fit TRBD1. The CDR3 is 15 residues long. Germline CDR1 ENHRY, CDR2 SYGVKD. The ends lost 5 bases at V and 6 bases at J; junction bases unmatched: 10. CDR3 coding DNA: TGTGCCATCAGTACCCCGGACAGGTGGGGAAACATTCAGTACTTC. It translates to CAISTPDRWGNIQYF.

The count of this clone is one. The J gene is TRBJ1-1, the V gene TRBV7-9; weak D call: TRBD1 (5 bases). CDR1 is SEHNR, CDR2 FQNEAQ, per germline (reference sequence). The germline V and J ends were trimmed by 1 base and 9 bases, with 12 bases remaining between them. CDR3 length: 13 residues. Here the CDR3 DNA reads TGTGCCAGCAGCTTAGACTGGGGCCAGCAAGCTTTCTTT. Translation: CASSLDWGQQAFF.

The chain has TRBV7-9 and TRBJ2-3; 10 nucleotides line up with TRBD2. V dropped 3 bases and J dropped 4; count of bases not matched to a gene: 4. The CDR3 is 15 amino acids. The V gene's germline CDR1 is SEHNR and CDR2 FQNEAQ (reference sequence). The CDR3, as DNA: TGTGCCAGCAGCTTGGCGAGCGGGAGGGCAGATACGCAGTATTTT. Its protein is CASSLASGRADTQYF. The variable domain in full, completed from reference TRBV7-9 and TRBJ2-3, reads DTGVSQNPRHKITKRGQNVTFRCDPISEHNRLYWYRQTLGQGPEFLTYFQNEAQLEKSRLLSDRFSAERPKGSFSTLEIQRTEQGDSAMYLCASSLASGRADTQYFGPGTRLTVL.

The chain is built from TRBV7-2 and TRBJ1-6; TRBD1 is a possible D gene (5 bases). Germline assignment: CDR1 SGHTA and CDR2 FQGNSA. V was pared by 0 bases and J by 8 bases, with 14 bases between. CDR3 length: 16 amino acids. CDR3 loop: CASSLALIGTDSPLHF. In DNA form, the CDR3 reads TGTGCCAGCAGCTTAGCGCTAATCGGGACTGATTCACCCCTCCACTTT.